This T cell receptor beta chain was recorded in a study of naive and memory T cell subsets. The V end was cut by 6 bases, the J end by 5 bases, with 13 bases between. The CDR3 is 13 amino acids. Germline loops: CDR1 SEHNR, CDR2 FQNEAQ (reference sequence). The library had UMIs added by 3' ligation of an oligonucleotide to TCR cDNA. Adult healthy volunteers gave 2.5 ml peripheral blood for whole-blood RNA. Reverse transcription used DNase-treated unsorted total RNA, aiming for roughly 1 to 1,100 ng. For this clonotype: Its antigen is as yet unknown.

Ligated cDNA underwent four rounds of PCR with nested alpha and beta constant region primers and SP2. TCRdb reprocessed the 5' RACE reads with MiXCR, giving one entry per CDR3 protein. The sample includes 30,000 to 40,000 distinct CDR3 sequences, around 15% of them seen just once. The study's findings and limits: The RNA method is potentially sensitive to activation and differentiation changes.

This TCR was sampled from a female donor in good health. The rearrangement uses TRBV7-9 and TRBJ2-5, with D tentatively TRBD1 (5 bases). The CDR3 DNA sequence: TGTGCCAGCAGTCGTCGACAGATCGAGACCCAGTACTTC. This sequence encodes CASSRRQIETQYF.